This T cell receptor (beta chain) was recovered during a study of T cell responses to AZD1222 COVID-19 vaccine. Study conclusions and caveats: Breadth and depth of Spike-specific TCRs rose after two AZD1222 doses.

As regards this clone: Its specificity is not known.

The V gene's germline CDR1 is LGHDT and CDR2 YNNKEL (reference sequence). The ends were cut back, 1 base at V and 1 base at J, with 11 bases in the middle. The CDR3 length is 16 residues. Sequencing was performed with immunoSEQ multiplex PCR; in TCRdb, only in-frame clones are kept and a portion is missing. This sample has about 92,000 clones, with approximately 91% found just once. The material was peripheral blood, obtained on day 0 of AZD1222 vaccination. The chain uses TRBV3-1 (or the pseudogene TRBV3-2) and TRBJ1-5; D remains ambiguous. This clonotype was obtained from an adult in good health. CDR3 residues: CASSQAGAGSNQPQHF. In DNA form, the CDR3 reads TGTGCCAGCAGCCAAGCAGGAGCCGGAAGCAATCAGCCCCAGCATTTT.